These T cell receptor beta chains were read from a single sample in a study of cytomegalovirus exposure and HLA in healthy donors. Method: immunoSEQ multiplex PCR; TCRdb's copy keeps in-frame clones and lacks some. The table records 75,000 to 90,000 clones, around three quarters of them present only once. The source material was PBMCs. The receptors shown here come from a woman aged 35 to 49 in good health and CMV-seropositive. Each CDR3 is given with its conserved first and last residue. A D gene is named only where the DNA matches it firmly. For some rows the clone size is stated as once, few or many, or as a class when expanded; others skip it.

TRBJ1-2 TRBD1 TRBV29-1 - TGCAGCGTTGAACCAAGGGACAGCATTCGTTATGGCTACACCTTC CSVEPRDSIRYGYTF
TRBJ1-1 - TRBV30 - TGTGCCTGGATGCGGGGAGGCACTGAAGCTTTCTTT CAWMRGGTEAFF
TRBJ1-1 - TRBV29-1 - TGCAGCGCACAAGGCGGGGGGCGAGGGACTGAAGCTTTCTTT CSAQGGGRGTEAFF
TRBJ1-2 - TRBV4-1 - TGCGCCAGCAGCCAAGATTCAGACTACTATGGCTACACCTTC CASSQDSDYYGYTF
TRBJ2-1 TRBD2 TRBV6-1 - TGTGCCAGCAGGAAGGGGACTAGCGGGATCAATGAGCAGTTCTTC CASRKGTSGINEQFF
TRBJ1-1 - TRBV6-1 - TGTGCCAGCAGGGCAGATGGGACACGGGTTGAAGCTTTCTTT CASRADGTRVEAFF
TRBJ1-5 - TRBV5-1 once TGCGCCAACCTTATTCTAGGCCAGGGTTACCCGATTAGCAATCAGCCCCAGAATTTT CANLILGQGYPISNQPQNF
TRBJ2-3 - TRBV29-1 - TGCAGCGTTGACGCAGGGGATACGCAGTATTTT CSVDAGDTQYF
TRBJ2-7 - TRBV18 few TGTGCCAGCTCACGCAGAGGCAATCTCTACGAGCAGTACTTC CASSRRGNLYEQYF
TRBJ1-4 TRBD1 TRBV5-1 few TGCGCCAGCAGCTTGGCAGGGGGCATTTCGGAAAAACTGTTTTTT CASSLAGGISEKLFF
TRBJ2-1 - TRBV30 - TGTGCCTGGAGCGGGGGGCCAAATGAGCAGTTCTTC CAWSGGPNEQFF
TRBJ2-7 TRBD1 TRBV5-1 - TGCGCCAGCAGCCATGCCGGGACAGGAACCTACGAGCAGTACTTC CASSHAGTGTYEQYF
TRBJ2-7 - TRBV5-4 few TGTGCCAGCAGCCCTAAAGAGCGGGCTAGTACCTACGAGCAGTACTTC CASSPKERASTYEQYF
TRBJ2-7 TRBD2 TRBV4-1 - TGCGCCAGCAGCCAAGCCTTAACTAGCGGGGGATTTTATAGCTACGAGCAGTACTTC CASSQALTSGGFYSYEQYF
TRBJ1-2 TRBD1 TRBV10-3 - TGTGCCATCAGTGGGACAGGGACTAACTATGGCTACACCTTC CAISGTGTNYGYTF
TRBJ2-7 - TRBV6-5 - TGTGCCAGCAGTTACCGGAGGACAGCCGGGGACTACGAGCAGTACTTC CASSYRRTAGDYEQYF
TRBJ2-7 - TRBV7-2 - TGTGCCAGCAGCTCCCCCTCCAGGGGGAGGCAGCAGTACTTC CASSSPSRGRQQYF
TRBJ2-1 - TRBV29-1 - TGCAGCGCGACTTCCCCCGAGGCCAAGAATCCAGGGGTGTTCTTC CSATSPEAKNPGVFF
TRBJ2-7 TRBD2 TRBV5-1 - TGCGCCAGCAGCCCAGGCCCCCGCGGACTAGCGGGGGAGTACTACGAGCAGTACTTC CASSPGPRGLAGEYYEQYF
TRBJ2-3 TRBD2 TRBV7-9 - TGTGCCAGCAGCGTGGGACTAGCGGGCACAGATACGCAGTATTTT CASSVGLAGTDTQYF
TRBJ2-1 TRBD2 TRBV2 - TGTGCCAGCAAAGCGGGGAACCCTAACAATGAGCAGTTCTTC CASKAGNPNNEQFF
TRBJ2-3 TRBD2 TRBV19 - TGTGCCAGTAGTATTCCGAGCGGGGCAGATACGCAGTATTTT CASSIPSGADTQYF
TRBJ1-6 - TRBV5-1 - TGCGCCAGCAGCTTGGCTCGGGATTCACCCCTCCACTTT CASSLARDSPLHF
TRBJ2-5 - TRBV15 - TGTGCCACCAGCAGAGATTCCCGGGGGACAGCGCAAGAGACCCAGTACTTC CATSRDSRGTAQETQYF
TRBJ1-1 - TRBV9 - TGTGCCAGCAGCGGCGGAGACAGGGAAGCTTTCTTT CASSGGDREAFF
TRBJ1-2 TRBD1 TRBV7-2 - TGTGCCAGCAGCTTCGGGACAGGGGAGGCTGGCTACACCTTC CASSFGTGEAGYTF
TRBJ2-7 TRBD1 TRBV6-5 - TGTGCCAGCAGTTACAACAGGGGACGCTCCTACGAGCAGTACTTC CASSYNRGRSYEQYF
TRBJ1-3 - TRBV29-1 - TGCAGCGTTCCCTCCGGAAACACCATATATTTT CSVPSGNTIYF
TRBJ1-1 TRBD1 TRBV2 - TGTGCCAGCAGTGAACAGGGGGTCAACACTGAAGCTTTCTTT CASSEQGVNTEAFF
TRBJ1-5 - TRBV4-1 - TGCGCCAGCAGCCACTCGGGGGAGGGCGTAGGGCAGCCCCAGCATTTT CASSHSGEGVGQPQHF
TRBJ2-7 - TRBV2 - TGTGCCAGCAGTGAGGGGAACAGGGTGTACGAGCAGTACTTC CASSEGNRVYEQYF
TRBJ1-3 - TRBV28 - TGTGCCAGCAGTCCCCACCAGGGTGACTCTGGAAACACCATATATTTT CASSPHQGDSGNTIYF
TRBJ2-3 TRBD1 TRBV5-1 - TGCGCCAGCAGTCCGACAGGGGGCATAGATACGCAGTATTTT CASSPTGGIDTQYF
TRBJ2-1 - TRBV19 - TGTGCCAGTAGTATAACAGGGATCTACAATGAGCAGTTCTTC CASSITGIYNEQFF
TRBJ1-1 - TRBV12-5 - TGTGCTAGTGGTTTGGTACAGTCTGAAGCTTTCTTT CASGLVQSEAFF
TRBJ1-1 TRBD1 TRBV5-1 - TGCGCCAGCAGCTCAGGACAGGGGATGAACACTGAAGCTTTCTTT CASSSGQGMNTEAFF
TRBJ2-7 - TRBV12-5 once TGTGCTAGTGGTTTGGGAGCCGGGGACTACGAGCAGTACTTC CASGLGAGDYEQYF